The 10 T cell receptor beta chains below all came from one sample that was sequenced in a study of CD8 T cells in ankylosing spondylitis. Their antigens are not known. MiXCR was run by TCRdb on the 5' RACE reads, yielding one entry per CDR3 protein. Here the sample spans some 700,000 distinct CDR3 sequences, 15% to 20% being singletons. General study findings and limits: A motif of under ten highly homologous TCR beta variants was seen as apparently characteristic of ankylosing spondylitis blood.

The sample taken for sequencing was blood, either unsorted or a sorted T cell fraction (not recorded which). The receptor set was obtained from a male donor with ankylosing spondylitis.

This clonotype was detected a few times. An end of the junction differs from the germline gene, which may be a read error. The chain recombines TRBV27 with TRBJ2-3; D is possibly TRBD1 (5 bases). Germline CDR1 and CDR2: MNHEY and SMNVEV (reference sequence). This CDR3 spans 15 amino acids. CDR3 bases: TGTGCCAGCAGCCACCCCACAGACAGTGGTAAAGGCACCTTTTTT. Translating gives CASSHPTDSGKGTFF.

The chain links TRBV5-1 to TRBJ2-2; 11 bases map to TRBD2. Per the germline V gene, CDR1 is SGHRS and CDR2 is YFSETQ. V lost 3 bases to trimming and J lost 7 bases; unmatched junction nucleotides: 5. The CDR3 contains 15 residues. This CDR3 is CASSWTSGSVGELFF. The CDR3 DNA reads TGCGCCAGCAGCTGGACTAGCGGGTCGGTCGGGGAGCTGTTTTTT.

The chain employs TRBV28 and TRBJ2-7; tentative D call: TRBD1 (6 bases). The CDR3 length is 14 residues. Trimming removed 5 bases from V and 3 bases from J, with 14 bases in between. Germline V gene sequence: CDR1 MDHEN, CDR2 SYDVKM. CDR3 bases: TGTGCCAGCAGTATCCGGGACACTTACTACGAGCAGTACTTC. It specifies CASSIRDTYYEQYF.

The chain links TRBV2 to TRBJ2-2; TRBD2 agrees at 9 bases. V trimming: 5 bases; J trimming: 4 bases; junction bases outside the gene matches: 8. Germline CDR1 and CDR2: SNHLY and FYNNEI. This CDR3 has 16 amino acids. The CDR3 sequence is CASSSTSGLSTGELFF. CDR3 in DNA: TGTGCCAGCAGTTCAACTAGCGGGTTGAGCACCGGGGAGCTGTTTTTT.

The J gene is TRBJ2-3, the V gene TRBV21-1; the table's D gene call, TRBD1, was not cross checked with the DNA. TRBV21-1 is designated a pseudogene. This CDR3 is 11 amino acids long. CDR3 nucleotide sequence: TGTGCCCGCAAGGGGGCAGATACGCAGTATTTT. It encodes CARKGADTQYF.

V and J are TRBV5-1 and TRBJ2-1; possibly TRBD1 or TRBD2 for D (5 bases each). Germline V lookup: CDR1 SGHRS, CDR2 YFSETQ. The ends were cut back, 3 bases at V and 8 bases at J, with 21 bases in the middle. This CDR3 region has 16 residues. CDR3 nucleotide sequence: TGCGCCAGCAGCTCCTCCGGGACGACCAATACTCATGAGCAGTTCTTC. Its protein product is CASSSSGTTNTHEQFF.

The rearrangement joins TRBV3-1 to TRBJ2-7; possibly TRBD1 or TRBD2 for D (6 bases each). V was shortened by 6 bases and J by 4 bases, with 22 bases between the two germline ends. The CDR3 covers 16 residues. The germline V gene has CDR1 LGHDT and CDR2 YNNKEL (reference sequence). CDR3 residues: CASSPHSGAYGYEQYF. In DNA, the CDR3 is TGTGCCAGCAGTCCCCATTCGGGGGCATATGGGTACGAGCAGTACTTC.

There are a few counts of this clonotype. The chain carries TRBV5-1 and TRBJ2-1; the match to TRBD2 covers 8 bases. Germline V gives CDR1 SGHRS, CDR2 YFSETQ. This CDR3 spans 17 amino acids. V shed 0 bases and J 3 bases; nucleotides not matched to a gene: 8. CDR3 region: CASSLEGLGFFYNEQFF. The DNA for the CDR3 is TGCGCCAGCAGCTTGGAGGGACTAGGGTTTTTCTACAATGAGCAGTTCTTC.

The chain joins TRBV5-1 to TRBJ2-7; 11 bases line up with TRBD1. V was clipped by 1 base and J by 3 bases; unmatched bases: 6. Per germline, CDR1 SGHRS and CDR2 YFSETQ. The CDR3 is made up of 16 amino acids. CDR3 residues: CASSLKGQGAIYEQYF. In DNA, the CDR3 is TGCGCCAGCAGCTTGAAAGGACAGGGGGCAATCTACGAGCAGTACTTC. The complete variable domain, with remaining parts taken from reference TRBV5-1 and TRBJ2-7, reads KAGVTQTPRYLIKTRGQQVTLSCSPISGHRSVSWYQQTPGQGLQFLFEYFSETQRNKGNFPGRFSGRQFSNSRSEMNVSTLELGDSALYLCASSLKGQGAIYEQYFGPGTRLTVT.

This clonotype was observed a few times. V usage is TRBV29-1 and J usage is TRBJ1-1; no reliable D call. From germline, CDR1 is SQVTM and CDR2 ANQGSEA. Trimming took 7 bases from V and 0 from J, leaving 12 bases between them. The CDR3 has 13 residues. The chain's CDR3 is CSAQSGMNTEAFF. The DNA for the CDR3 is TGCAGCGCCCAGTCCGGAATGAACACTGAAGCTTTCTTT.